Sequencing of this TCR beta chain was carried out in a study of cytomegalovirus exposure and HLA in healthy donors. Study-level background: Earlier results showed 117 million unique TCR beta sequences derived from approximately 170 million T cells. Findings and caveats of the study: Reports described diagnosis of cytomegalovirus status by the classifier as highly specific and sensitive. Usually a TCR sequence was rare, but some public TCRs were found in many donors.

The ends were cut back, 7 bases at V and 5 bases at J, with 20 bases in the middle. The CDR3 is 15 residues long. Germline V CDR1 and CDR2: MNHEY, SMNVEV (reference sequence). Turning to this clone: Its antigen is not identified.

The primer mix had 60 Vbeta and 13 Jbeta primers. The repertoire was sequenced with immunoSEQ multiplex PCR; TCRdb's copy has only in-frame clones and lacks some. Altogether about 220,000 clones are present, approximately 88% being singletons, with the ten largest covering roughly 0.66%. Healthy donors of bone marrow made up the group. This receptor was obtained from a boy aged 2-15 years in good health and CMV-seronegative. Material for sequencing was PBMCs. This sequence joins TRBV27 and TRBJ1-1, with no clear D. DNA for the CDR3: TGTGCCAGCACCTCGCGGCCGGGAACCACGACTGAAGCTTTCTTT. Its protein product is CASTSRPGTTTEAFF.